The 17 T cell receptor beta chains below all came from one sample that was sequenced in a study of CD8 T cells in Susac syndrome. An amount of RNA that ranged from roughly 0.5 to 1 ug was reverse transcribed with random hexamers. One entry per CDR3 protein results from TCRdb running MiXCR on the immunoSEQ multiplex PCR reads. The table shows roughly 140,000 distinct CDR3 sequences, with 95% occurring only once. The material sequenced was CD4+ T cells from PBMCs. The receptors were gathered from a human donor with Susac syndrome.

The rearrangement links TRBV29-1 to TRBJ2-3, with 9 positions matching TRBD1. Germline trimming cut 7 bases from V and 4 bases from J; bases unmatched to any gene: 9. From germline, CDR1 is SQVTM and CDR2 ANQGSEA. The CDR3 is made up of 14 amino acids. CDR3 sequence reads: CSGGQGVGPDTQYF. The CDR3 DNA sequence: TGCAGCGGGGGACAGGGCGTCGGTCCAGATACGCAGTATTTT.

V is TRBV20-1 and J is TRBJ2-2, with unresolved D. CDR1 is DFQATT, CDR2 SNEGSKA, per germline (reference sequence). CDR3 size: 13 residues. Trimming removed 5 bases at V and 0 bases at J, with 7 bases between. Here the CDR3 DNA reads TGCAGTGCTTACCAGCCGAACACCGGGGAGCTGTTTTTT. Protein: CSAYQPNTGELFF.

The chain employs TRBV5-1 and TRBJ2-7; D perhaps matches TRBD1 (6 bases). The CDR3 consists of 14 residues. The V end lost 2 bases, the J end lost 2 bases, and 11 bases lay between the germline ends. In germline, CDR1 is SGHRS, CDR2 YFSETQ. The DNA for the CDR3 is TGCGCCAGCAGCTTAGGACAGAACACCTACGAGCAGTACTTC. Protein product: CASSLGQNTYEQYF.

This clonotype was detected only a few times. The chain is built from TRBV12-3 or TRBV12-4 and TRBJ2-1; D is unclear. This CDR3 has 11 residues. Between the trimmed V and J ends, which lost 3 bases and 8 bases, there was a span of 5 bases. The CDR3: CASSFRYEQFF. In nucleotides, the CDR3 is TGTGCCAGCAGTTTTCGGTATGAGCAGTTCTTC.

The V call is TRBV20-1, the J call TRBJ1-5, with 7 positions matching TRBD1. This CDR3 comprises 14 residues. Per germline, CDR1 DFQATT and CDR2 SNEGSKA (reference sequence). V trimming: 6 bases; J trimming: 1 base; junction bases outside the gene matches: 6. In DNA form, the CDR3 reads TGCAGTGCCGACAGGGAAGGGAGCAATCAGCCCCAGCATTTT. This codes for CSADREGSNQPQHF.

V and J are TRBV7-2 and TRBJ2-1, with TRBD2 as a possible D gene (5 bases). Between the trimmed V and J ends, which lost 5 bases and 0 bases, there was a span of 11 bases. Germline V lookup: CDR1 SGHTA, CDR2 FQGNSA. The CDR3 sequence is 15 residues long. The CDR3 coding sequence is TGTGCCAGCAGCCTCGGACTCCGCTCCTACAATGAGCAGTTCTTC. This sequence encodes CASSLGLRSYNEQFF.

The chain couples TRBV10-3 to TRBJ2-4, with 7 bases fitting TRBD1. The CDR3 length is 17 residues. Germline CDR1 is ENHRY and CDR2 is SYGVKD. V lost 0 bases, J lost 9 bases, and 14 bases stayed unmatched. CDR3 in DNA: TGTGCCATCAGTGAGTCGGTGAGACAGGGCGGTGCGAGCATTCAGTACTTC. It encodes CAISESVRQGGASIQYF.

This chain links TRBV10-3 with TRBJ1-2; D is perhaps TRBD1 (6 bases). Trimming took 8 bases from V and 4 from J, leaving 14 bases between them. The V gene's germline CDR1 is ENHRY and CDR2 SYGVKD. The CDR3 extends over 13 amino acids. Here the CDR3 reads CAIGSGASYGYTF. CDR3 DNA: TGTGCCATCGGGTCGGGGGCTTCCTATGGCTACACCTTC.

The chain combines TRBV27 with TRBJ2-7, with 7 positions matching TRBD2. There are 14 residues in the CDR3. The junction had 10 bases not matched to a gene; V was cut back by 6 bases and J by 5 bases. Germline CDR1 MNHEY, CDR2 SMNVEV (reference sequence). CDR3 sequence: CASSSRGRVNEQYF. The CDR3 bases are TGTGCCAGCAGCTCACGGGGGAGGGTCAACGAGCAGTACTTC.

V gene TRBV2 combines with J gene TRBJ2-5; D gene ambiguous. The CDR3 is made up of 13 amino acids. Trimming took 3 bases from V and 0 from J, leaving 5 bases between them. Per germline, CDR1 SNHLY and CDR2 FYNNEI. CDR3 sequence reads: CASSDLYQETQYF. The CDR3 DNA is TGTGCCAGCAGTGATTTGTACCAAGAGACCCAGTACTTC.

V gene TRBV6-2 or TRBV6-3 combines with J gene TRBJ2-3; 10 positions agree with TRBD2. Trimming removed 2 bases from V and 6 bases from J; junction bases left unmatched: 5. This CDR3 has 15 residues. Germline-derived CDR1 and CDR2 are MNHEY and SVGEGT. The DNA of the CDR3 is TGTGCCAGCAGTTACCGTCCGGGACTAGCGGATACGCAGTATTTT. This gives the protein CASSYRPGLADTQYF.

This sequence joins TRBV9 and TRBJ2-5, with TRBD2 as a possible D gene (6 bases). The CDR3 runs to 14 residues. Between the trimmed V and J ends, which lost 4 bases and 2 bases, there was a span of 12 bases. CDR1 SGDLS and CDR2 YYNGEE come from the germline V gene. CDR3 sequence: CASSRSGTQETQYF. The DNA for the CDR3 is TGTGCCAGCAGCCGGTCCGGGACTCAAGAGACCCAGTACTTC.

The CDR3 is CASSLKWGTEAFF. Here the CDR3 DNA reads TGTGCCAGCAGTCTAAAATGGGGCACTGAAGCTTTCTTT. The chain employs TRBV9 and TRBJ1-1; D is unclear. With 5 bases removed from V and 4 bases from J, the gap between germline ends came to 12 bases. The CDR3 contains 13 residues. Germline CDR1 SGDLS, CDR2 YYNGEE. Full variable domain (missing parts from reference TRBV9 and TRBJ1-1): DSGVTQTPKHLITATGQRVTLRCSPRSGDLSVYWYQQSLDQGLQFLIQYYNGEERAKGNILERFSAQQFPDLHSELNLSSLELGDSALYFCASSLKWGTEAFFGQGTRLTVV.

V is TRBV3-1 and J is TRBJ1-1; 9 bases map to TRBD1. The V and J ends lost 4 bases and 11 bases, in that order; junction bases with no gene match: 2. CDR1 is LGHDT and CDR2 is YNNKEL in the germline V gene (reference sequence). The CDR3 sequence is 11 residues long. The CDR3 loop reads CASSRDREAFF. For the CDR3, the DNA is TGTGCCAGCAGCCGGGACAGGGAGGCTTTCTTT.

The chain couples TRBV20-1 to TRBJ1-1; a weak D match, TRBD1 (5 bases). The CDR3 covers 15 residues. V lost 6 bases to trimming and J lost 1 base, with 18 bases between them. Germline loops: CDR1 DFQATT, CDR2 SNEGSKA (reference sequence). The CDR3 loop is CSAPTLTGKNTEAFF. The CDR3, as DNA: TGCAGTGCCCCTACTCTAACAGGAAAGAACACTGAAGCTTTCTTT.

The CDR3 DNA sequence: TGCGCCAGCGGGCCCATCCGGGATCCAGGGGACACCGGGGAGCTGTTTTTT. Its protein is CASGPIRDPGDTGELFF. The chain combines TRBV23-1 with TRBJ2-2; TRBD1 might be the D (6 bases). TRBV23-1 is annotated as an ORF whose role is uncertain. The CDR3 spans 17 residues. Trimming took off 8 bases at V and 3 bases at J, with 22 bases between the two ends.

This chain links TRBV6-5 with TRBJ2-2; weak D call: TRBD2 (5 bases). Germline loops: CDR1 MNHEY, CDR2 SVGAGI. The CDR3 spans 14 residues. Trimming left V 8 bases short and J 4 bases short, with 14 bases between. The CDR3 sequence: CASGVGLVTGELFF. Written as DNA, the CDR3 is TGTGCCAGCGGAGTCGGACTGGTCACCGGGGAGCTGTTTTTT.